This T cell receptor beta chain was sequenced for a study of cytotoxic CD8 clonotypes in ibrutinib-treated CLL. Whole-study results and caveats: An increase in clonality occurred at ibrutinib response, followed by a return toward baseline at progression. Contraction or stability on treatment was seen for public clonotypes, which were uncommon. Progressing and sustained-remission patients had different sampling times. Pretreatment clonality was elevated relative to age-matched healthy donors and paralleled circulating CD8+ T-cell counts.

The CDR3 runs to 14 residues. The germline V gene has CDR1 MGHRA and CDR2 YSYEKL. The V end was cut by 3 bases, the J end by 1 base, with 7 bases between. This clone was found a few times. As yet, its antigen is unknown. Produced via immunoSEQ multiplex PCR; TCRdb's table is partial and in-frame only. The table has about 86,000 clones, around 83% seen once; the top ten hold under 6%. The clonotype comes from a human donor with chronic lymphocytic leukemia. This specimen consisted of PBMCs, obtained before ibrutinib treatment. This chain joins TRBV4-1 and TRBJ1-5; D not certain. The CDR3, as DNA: TGCGCCAGCAGCCAGGGTGGCAGCAATCAGCCCCAGCATTTT. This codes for CASSQGGSNQPQHF.